The T cell receptor (beta chain) described here comes from a study of molecular identifiers for immune sequencing clone quantification. Broader study findings: Clones that exceeded 20 RNA copies held over 99% of effector molecules, yet under 1% in naive cells. Clone sizes could be underestimated for highly expanded clones when identical TCR molecules share a barcode. A single cell's spiked Jurkat TCR RNA was reportedly detectable among more than 950,000 naive cells.

The CDR3 spans 14 residues. Germline V gene lookup returns CDR1 SGHRS and CDR2 YFSETQ. V was pared by 2 bases and J by 1 base, with 9 bases between. Between roughly 19,000 and 1,000,000 sorted cells, with 10%, 30% or 50% RNA, yielded naive CD8 libraries. TCRdb reanalysed the PCR reads using MiXCR and keeps one entry per CDR3 protein. The sample has about 630,000 distinct CDR3 sequences, 25% seen once. In this sample, this clonotype turned up a few times. The antigen remains unidentified. The sample was naive CD8+ T cells from blood, with Jurkat cell RNA spiked in. The subset here: FACS-sorted CD8+CD4-CCR7+CD45RA+ naive T cells. V and J are TRBV5-1 and TRBJ2-5; no clear D gene. This TCR came from a human donor in good health. Some libraries in this study had Jurkat cell RNA spiked in. CDR3: CASSFEDGQETQYF. The DNA for the CDR3 is TGCGCCAGCAGCTTTGAAGACGGCCAAGAGACCCAGTACTTC.